The 29 T cell receptor beta chains below come from one sample, sequenced in a study of blood T cells in healthy people across ages. A J-beta primer mix and a sample-barcoded 5' primer were used in a second PCR of about 6 to 12 cycles. TCRdb called the 5' RACE reads again in MiXCR, with one record for every CDR3 protein. Here the sample spans some 900,000 distinct CDR3 sequences, roughly 50% being singletons. What was sequenced was blood. The receptors shown here come from a man between 25 and 39 years old in good health.

The rearrangement joins TRBV2 to TRBJ2-5; 10 nucleotides agree with TRBD2. Germline CDR1 and CDR2: SNHLY and FYNNEI. After removal of 2 bases from V and 2 bases from J, the junction contained 5 bases not matched to a gene. The CDR3 spans 16 residues. Here the CDR3 DNA reads TGTGCCAGCAGTGAATACCAAGCGGGGGGGCAAGAGACCCAGTACTTC. Translating gives CASSEYQAGGQETQYF.

The chain has TRBV21-1 and TRBJ2-7; the listed D gene, TRBD1, was not tested against the DNA. TRBV21-1 is annotated as a pseudogene. The CDR3 is 16 residues long. CDR3 bases: TGTGCCAGCAGCAAAGCGTCCGGACAGGAGGACAATGAGCAGTACTTC. This codes for CASSKASGQEDNEQYF.

As to this clonotype: A much more abundant neighbour one base away suggests this may be a read error. The chain combines TRBV2 with TRBJ1-2; maybe TRBD1 (6 bases). Looked up from germline, CDR1 is SNHLY and CDR2 is FYNNEI. The V end lost 10 bases, the J end lost 2 bases, and 8 bases lay between the germline ends. The CDR3 contains 11 residues. CDR3 amino acids: CAIGQNYGYTF. For the CDR3, the DNA is TGTGCCATCGGACAGAACTATGGCTACACCTTC. The variable domain in full, completed from reference TRBV2 and TRBJ1-2, reads EPEVTQTPSHQVTQMGQEVILRCVPISNHLYFYWYRQILGQKVEFLVSFYNNEISEKSEIFDDQFSVERPDGSNFTLKIRSTKLEDSAMYFCAIGQNYGYTFGSGTRLTVV.

This clonotype was observed many times. The gene calls are TRBV3-1 and TRBJ2-3, with 13 nucleotides matching TRBD2. The CDR3 sequence is 14 residues long. The junction had 6 bases not matched to a gene; V was cut back by 3 bases and J by 12 bases. CDR1 and CDR2 (germline): LGHDT, YNNKEL (reference sequence). The CDR3 region is CASSQGGLAGDQYF. For the CDR3, the DNA is TGTGCCAGCAGCCAGGGAGGACTAGCGGGGGACCAGTATTTT.

This rearrangement joins TRBV28 to TRBJ2-7; 7 nucleotides agree with TRBD1. J lost 0 bases, V lost 4 bases, and 12 bases had no gene match. Looked up from germline, CDR1 is MDHEN and CDR2 is SYDVKM. The CDR3 extends over 17 amino acids. The CDR3 nucleotides are TGTGCCAGCAGTTCCTTCGGACAGGCGGCAACCTCCTACGAGCAGTACTTC. This sequence encodes CASSSFGQAATSYEQYF.

V usage is TRBV2 and J usage is TRBJ2-1, with 11 bases aligning to TRBD1. The CDR3 spans 15 residues. With V trimmed by 3 bases and J by 7 bases, 5 bases remained unmatched. Germline assignment: CDR1 SNHLY and CDR2 FYNNEI. The CDR3 DNA is TGTGCCAGCAGTGACGTCGGACAGGGGGCGAATGAGCAGTTCTTC. Translating gives CASSDVGQGANEQFF.

The CDR3 reads CASSGLSGLSSYEQYF. The CDR3, as DNA: TGTGCCAGCAGTGGACTTTCGGGCCTGAGCTCCTACGAGCAGTACTTC. V and J are TRBV6-2 or TRBV6-3 and TRBJ2-7; D perhaps matches TRBD2 (5 bases). This CDR3 region has 16 residues. Per the germline V gene, CDR1 is MNHEY and CDR2 is SVGEGT. The V end was cut by 5 bases, the J end by 0 bases, with 17 bases between.

The rearrangement uses TRBV13 and TRBJ2-6, with D unresolved. Germline V gene lookup returns CDR1 PRHDT and CDR2 FYEKMQ (reference sequence). Trimming stripped 3 bases from V and 0 bases from J, with 12 bases between. The length of the CDR3 is 17 residues. CDR3 nucleotide sequence: TGTGCCAGCAGCTTTCGGTCGGGCTACTCTGGGGCCAACGTCCTGACTTTC. Amino acids: CASSFRSGYSGANVLTF. Drawing the rest from reference TRBV13 and TRBJ2-6, the complete variable domain is AAGVIQSPRHLIKEKRETATLKCYPIPRHDTVYWYQQGPGQDPQFLISFYEKMQSDKGSIPDRFSAQQFSDYHSELNMSSLELGDSALYFCASSFRSGYSGANVLTFGAGSRLTVL.

V usage is TRBV20-1 and J usage is TRBJ1-2; tentative D call: TRBD1 (5 bases). The germline CDR1 and CDR2 sequences are DFQATT and SNEGSKA (reference sequence). Deletions cut 3 bases from V and 7 bases from J, with 12 bases between. CDR3 size: 12 residues. The CDR3 nucleotides are TGCAGTGCTAGGTTTCAGGGAGGTGGCTACACCTTC. This translates into CSARFQGGGYTF.

The chain uses TRBV7-2 and TRBJ2-3, with D tentatively TRBD2 (7 bases). The CDR3 has 16 amino acids. The germline V gene encodes CDR1 SGHTA and CDR2 FQGNSA. V lost 3 bases to trimming and J lost 3 bases, with 16 bases between them. The CDR3 spells CASSFSRGATTDTQYF. CDR3 in DNA: TGTGCCAGCAGCTTCTCACGGGGGGCGACAACAGATACGCAGTATTTT.

This clonotype was counted between two and nine times. The J gene is TRBJ2-7, the V gene TRBV20-1, with 8 positions matching TRBD2. The CDR3 loop spans 14 amino acids. V lost 2 bases, J lost 3 bases, and 6 bases stayed unmatched. Germline V CDR1 and CDR2: DFQATT, SNEGSKA (reference sequence). CDR3 amino acids: CSARPGGSYYEQYF. The CDR3 nucleotides read TGCAGTGCTAGACCGGGGGGGTCGTACTACGAGCAGTACTTC.

The chain has TRBV7-8 and TRBJ2-5; TRBD2 might be the D (5 bases). The V end lost 7 bases, the J end lost 1 base, and 16 bases lay between the germline ends. The CDR3 is made up of 15 amino acids. CDR1 and CDR2 (germline): SGHVS, FQNEAQ. The CDR3 DNA sequence: TGTGCCAGCACCGAAGGGAGCAGATTCCAAGAGACCCAGTACTTC. As protein: CASTEGSRFQETQYF.

The chain links TRBV20-1 to TRBJ1-1; D perhaps matches TRBD1 (5 bases). Germline V gives CDR1 DFQATT, CDR2 SNEGSKA (reference sequence). This CDR3 contains 11 residues. V shed 3 bases and J shed 4 bases, with 6 bases lying between them. CDR3 nucleotide sequence: TGCAGTGCTAGCGGGACCACTGAAGCTTTCTTT. This sequence encodes CSASGTTEAFF.

The chain recombines TRBV7-6 with TRBJ1-3; the D is unclear. Trimming left V 8 bases short and J 0 bases short, with 11 bases between. The CDR3 length is 14 residues. Germline CDR1 reads SGHVS; CDR2 reads FNYEAQ. The CDR3 DNA reads TGTGCCAGCGCCACAGACGTCTCTGGAAACACCATATATTTT. It translates to CASATDVSGNTIYF.

This clonotype showed up just a few times. The chain joins TRBV6-2 or TRBV6-3 to TRBJ1-1; tentatively, D is TRBD1 (5 bases). V dropped 1 base and J dropped 7 bases, with 13 bases sitting between them. This CDR3 has 14 residues. Germline V gene lookup returns CDR1 MNHEY and CDR2 SVGEGT. The CDR3 loop reads CASSYWVGRSEAFF. The DNA of the CDR3 is TGTGCCAGCAGTTACTGGGTGGGACGGAGTGAAGCTTTCTTT.

This clonotype was detected ten times or more. This chain joins TRBV27 and TRBJ2-3, with 7 nucleotides matching TRBD2. The CDR3 sequence is 15 residues long. With 3 bases clipped from V and 1 base from J, the junction kept 4 bases outside the gene matches. CDR1 is MNHEY and CDR2 is SMNVEV in the germline V gene (reference sequence). CDR3 in amino acids: CASSLGSGGTDTQYF. CDR3 bases: TGTGCCAGCAGTTTGGGAAGCGGGGGCACAGATACGCAGTATTTT.

The chain recombines TRBV5-1 with TRBJ2-1, with 15 bases matching TRBD2. V lost 7 bases to trimming and J lost 2 bases; unmatched junction nucleotides: 4. The germline CDR1 and CDR2 sequences are SGHRS and YFSETQ. The CDR3 sequence is 16 residues long. The CDR3 region is CASRWTSGGAYNEQFF. The CDR3 DNA follows: TGCGCCAGCCGCTGGACTAGCGGGGGGGCCTACAATGAGCAGTTCTTC.

J is TRBJ2-5 and V is TRBV5-1; D not resolved. Trimming removed 0 bases at V and 2 bases at J, with 11 bases between. Germline V gene data show CDR1 as SGHRS and CDR2 as YFSETQ. CDR3 size: 15 residues. CDR3 DNA: TGCGCCAGCAGCTTGGCACTGTCAAATCAAGAGACCCAGTACTTC. This codes for CASSLALSNQETQYF.

This clonotype was picked up a small number of times. The chain recombines TRBV28 with TRBJ2-2; 9 bases map to TRBD2. V shed 3 bases, J shed 5 bases, and the junction held 4 bases outside the gene matches. The germline CDR1 and CDR2 sequences are MDHEN and SYDVKM. The length of the CDR3 is 15 residues. This CDR3 is CASSFVSGGTGELFF. The DNA of the CDR3 is TGTGCCAGCAGTTTCGTTAGCGGGGGAACCGGGGAGCTGTTTTTT.

This clonotype was recorded at least ten times. This chain connects TRBV20-1 to TRBJ2-5, with 7 bases identical to TRBD2. The CDR3 length is 14 residues. Germline V gene lookup returns CDR1 DFQATT and CDR2 SNEGSKA (reference sequence). V shed 0 bases and J 5 bases; nucleotides not matched to a gene: 6. The CDR3 DNA reads TGCAGTGCTAGAGATGGGGGGGGGACGGAGACCCAGTACTTC. Protein: CSARDGGGTETQYF.

The chain is built from TRBV2 and TRBJ2-1, with TRBD1 matching over 7 bases. Germline CDR1 is SNHLY and CDR2 is FYNNEI. This CDR3 region has 13 residues. J was trimmed by 13 bases and V by 10 bases; bases with no gene match: 16. The CDR3 loop is CANSPTGKETQFF. In DNA form, the CDR3 reads TGTGCCAACTCCCCGACAGGGAAAGAGACCCAGTTCTTC. The whole variable domain, filled in from reference TRBV2 and TRBJ2-1, reads EPEVTQTPSHQVTQMGQEVILRCVPISNHLYFYWYRQILGQKVEFLVSFYNNEISEKSEIFDDQFSVERPDGSNFTLKIRSTKLEDSAMYFCANSPTGKETQFFGPGTRLTVL.

Notes on this clonotype: A read error may account for a junction end that differs from germline. The chain uses TRBV6-5 and TRBJ2-1; 8 bases agree with TRBD1. This CDR3 is built from 17 residues. Looked up from germline, CDR1 is MNHEY and CDR2 is SVGAGI. The DNA for the CDR3 is TGTGCCAGCAGTGACTCGGCCGGGACAGGCTTTTACCATGAGCAGTTCTTC. Translating gives CASSDSAGTGFYHEQFF.

The V call is TRBV7-9, the J call TRBJ2-7; D remains ambiguous. Germline V lookup: CDR1 SEHNR, CDR2 FQNEAQ (reference sequence). The CDR3 has 12 residues. The germline V and J ends were trimmed by 7 bases and 3 bases, with 10 bases remaining between them. The CDR3 sequence: CASNGGNYEQYF. CDR3 nucleotides: TGTGCCAGCAACGGCGGAAACTACGAGCAGTACTTC.

This clonotype was seen a handful of times. V usage is TRBV10-3 and J usage is TRBJ1-4; TRBD1 might be the D (5 bases). V was cut by 0 bases and J by 8 bases, with 10 bases left in between. This CDR3 region has 14 residues. Per the germline V gene, CDR1 is ENHRY and CDR2 is SYGVKD. Here the CDR3 reads CAISESGGLEKLFF. For the CDR3, the DNA is TGTGCCATCAGTGAGTCGGGGGGTTTGGAAAAACTGTTTTTT.

This chain connects TRBV21-1 to TRBJ1-2; the table's D gene call, TRBD1, was not cross checked with the DNA. TRBV21-1 is a recognized pseudogene. The CDR3 extends over 18 amino acids. The DNA of the CDR3 is TGTGCCAGCAGCAAATGGATTGACGACAGTCTTTTTAACTATGGCTACACCTTC. The encoded protein is CASSKWIDDSLFNYGYTF.

The chain carries TRBV27 and TRBJ1-4, with 11 bases aligning to TRBD1. Trimming cost V 6 bases and J 10 bases; bases outside gene matches: 4. The CDR3 totals 13 residues. Germline V CDR1 and CDR2: MNHEY, SMNVEV (reference sequence). The CDR3 sequence is CASRRTGGGKLFF. The CDR3 nucleotides are TGTGCCAGCAGAAGGACAGGGGGCGGAAAACTGTTTTTT.

The CDR3 protein is CASSLSDWPSPLSSTDTQYF. In DNA, the CDR3 is TGTGCCAGCAGCCTTTCGGACTGGCCTAGTCCCCTTTCTAGCACAGATACGCAGTATTTT. V is TRBV11-3 and J is TRBJ2-3, with D maybe TRBD2 (5 bases). V was shortened by 5 bases and J by 0 bases, with 27 bases between the two germline ends. CDR3 length: 20 residues. Looked up from germline, CDR1 is SGHNT and CDR2 is YENEEA. Using reference TRBV11-3 and TRBJ2-3 for the parts outside the CDR3, the full variable domain is EAGVVQSPRYKIIEKKQPVAFWCNPISGHNTLYWYLQNLGQGPELLIRYENEEAVDDSQLPKDRFSAERLKGVDSTLKIQPAELGDSAVYLCASSLSDWPSPLSSTDTQYFGPGTRLTVL.

V usage is TRBV20-1 and J usage is TRBJ2-5, with 8 bases aligning to TRBD1. The better agreement between TRBJ2-7 and the DNA end casts doubt on the J call. Looked up from germline, CDR1 is DFQATT and CDR2 is SNEGSKA (reference sequence). The CDR3 loop spans 15 amino acids. The CDR3 DNA is TGCAGTGGAAGACAGGACAGGGATCTTTTTCGCGAGCAGTACTTC. Its protein product is CSGRQDRDLFREQYF.

In its sample, this clonotype was seen a few times. The V and J genes are TRBV12-3 or TRBV12-4 and TRBJ2-3; D may be TRBD2 (5 bases). The CDR3 has 14 amino acids. Deletions cut 5 bases from V and 3 bases from J, with 12 bases between. The CDR3 protein is CASSQLTGTDTQYF. The DNA of the CDR3 is TGTGCCAGCAGTCAATTGACGGGGACAGATACGCAGTATTTT.